The present TCR beta chain was sequenced within a study of cytomegalovirus exposure and HLA in healthy donors (dated by TCRdb to 2016 to 2017). A note on the overall study: An earlier analysis of more than 550 of the donors reported 276 Gb of sequence data and around 100 million unique TCR beta sequences obtained from about 179 million T cells. An early release covering over 500 HLA-typed donors comprised about 310 gigabases of sequencing data and tens of millions of unique TCR sequences. Among the roughly 400 genotyped donors, under 90% belonged to the genetic ancestry cluster associated with self-reported Caucasian donors. The study aimed to test whether cataloging public T cell receptors could reveal signatures of past pathogen exposure. The study used immunosequencing to profile the T cell repertoires of hundreds of subjects and linked those repertoires to cytomegalovirus serostatus. A separate validation cohort of over 95 different subjects was used in addition to the roughly 640-subject first cohort. The study combined high-throughput TCR immunosequencing, statistical association of individual TCRs with disease status, and machine learning to predict cytomegalovirus infection status. In a later analysis, previously published TCR beta repertoires from 666 donors were re-analyzed and high-resolution HLA genotyping was added so that TCR occurrence patterns could be studied. The later analysis used no new phenotypic data to find candidate immune exposures, relying instead on TCR beta sequences and their occurrence across donors. An earlier analysis of around 580 of the donors used high-throughput TCR beta sequencing to judge whether each TCR beta V gene segment behaved as functional or pseudogenic. Donor age, sex, ethnicity and CMV serostatus were compiled alongside the repertoire data. A later genetic analysis used genome-wide SNP genotypes for about three fifths of the 666 donors, treating that subset as a discovery cohort. All discovery cohort repertoires had been generated using a single sequencing platform. HLA typing included class I and class II loci at four-digit resolution. The number of donors typed differed by locus, with roughly 620-630 for A, B, C, DRB1 and DQB1, approximately 500 for DQA1, 606 for DPA1, and 450 to 480 for DPB1. Roughly 5 DR-DQ haplotypes were treated as single units for association and clustering because of strong linkage in the cohort. Among roughly 370 genotyped donors of the cohort, an average of 235,054 unique TCR beta nucleotide sequences were sequenced per donor, roughly a sixth of them non-productive.

V loses 1 base, J loses 4 bases, and the germline ends lie 10 bases apart. The CDR3 runs 14 residues from the cysteine to the phenylalanine. The entry retains the CDR3 DNA only, 42 bases that are in frame from base 1. CDR1 SGHVS and CDR2 FQNEAQ were looked up in the germline V gene. The paper as a whole reports these results and caveats: Most CMV-associated TCR beta chains appeared to be HLA-restricted in a later analysis, and the HLA associations seemed to be driven largely by CMV exposure. The 87-base-pair reads could not distinguish some IMGT-functional V segments, including TRBV6-2 and TRBV6-3, so those segments were excluded. Over 15 rarely observed V segments, including chromosome 9 orphons, were excluded from the earlier analysis of a few hundred of the donors because counts were too low. In a later analysis, TCR association rates were found to vary across HLA loci, with the most associated TCRs seen for DRB1 alleles and the fewest for HLA-C alleles. This cohort had only TCR beta chains sequenced, and the lack of alpha or paired-chain data limited which features could be detected. Three of the identified cytomegalovirus-associated TCR beta chains were confirmed in vitro to be specific for cytomegalovirus antigens. An association between a missense DCLRE1C variant and V-gene and J-gene trimming of TCR beta chains was found in a later genetic analysis and replicated in an independent cohort. Compared with equally common non-associated chains, HLA-associated TCR beta chains in a later analysis were more clonally expanded and had lower generation probabilities. Because some donors lacked HLA typing at each locus, the association tests relied only on the typed subset. A later analysis associated 16,951 TCR beta sequences with specific HLA alleles at a false discovery rate of 0.05. While some public TCRs were present in many individuals, most TCR sequences turned up only very rarely across donors. A later genetic analysis reported fewer N-insertions in productive TCRs among donors in an Asian-associated ancestry cluster than the approximately 700-donor mean. A further reported finding was that TCR beta sequences accurately predicted the HLA-A and HLA-B alleles for most subjects in the first cohort. CMV serostatus was the only immune exposure information available for the cohort. The presence/absence analyses assumed that sequencing depth was roughly uniform across donors, and that assumption may not be true. Correlated functional status among segregating V segments might reflect linkage disequilibrium, but an unknown experimental factor could not be ruled out. The classifier was reported to diagnose cytomegalovirus status with high specificity and sensitivity in both the original and validation cohorts. A total of 150 to 200 TCR beta chains were listed by the study as associated with cytomegalovirus. A later analysis reported that several top co-occurrence clusters appeared linked to parvovirus B19, influenza, CMV and Epstein-Barr virus. The sequencing pipeline was judged likely to have produced a cluster of highly shared sequence variants as a technical artifact. In an earlier analysis of about 540 of the donors, most TCR beta V segments were observed in productive rearrangements about 87% or about 30% of the time, broadly matching IMGT annotations. When HLA alleles, especially DR and DQ, strongly co-occurred, attributing TCR associations to individual alleles was difficult. According to the authors, the approach could potentially be generalized to other disease states and immunological phenotypes.

The cohort consisted of 600 to 700 healthy bone marrow donors. At the time of sampling, all cohort members were nominally healthy, though unrecorded immune exposures were likely present. The donor was CMV seronegative and belonged to the group of over 300 seronegative cohort members. A peripheral blood sample was provided by each donor, and peripheral blood mononuclear cells were used for TCR beta sequencing. The Qiagen DNeasy Blood Extraction Kit was used to extract genomic DNA from the blood cell samples. About this clone itself: Its antigen is unknown. Per-nucleotide qualities are absent, and no much larger clonotype sits a single base away.

The method was the immunoSEQ multiplex PCR assay. For the multiplex PCR, a mixture combining 60 forward primers for TCR Vbeta segments and 13 reverse primers for TCR Jbeta segments was used. The CDR3 region of rearranged TCR beta genes was amplified from genomic DNA with a multiplex PCR assay. Amplified TCR beta libraries were sequenced as 87-base-pair reads on the Illumina HiSeq System. The paper's data handling went like this. In a later analysis, around 80 million unique TCR beta chains were counted across the approximately 640 repertoires, and approximately 11 million of these chains were shared by at least two donors. Raw reads were error-corrected and collapsed into unique sequences by a nearest-neighbor algorithm in which closely related sequences were merged to remove PCR and sequencing errors. Alignment of CDR3 sequences to IMGT reference sequences was used to assign V, D and J gene segments. For a sequence to be retained, a match of at least six nucleotides to both a V gene segment and a J gene segment was required. Rearrangements were classified as productive when the CDR3 lacked stop codons and remained in frame with V and J, and all other rearrangements were classified as non-productive. Following IMGT convention, CDR3 was defined as the stretch from the second conserved V-encoded cysteine to the conserved J-encoded phenylalanine. In an earlier analysis of approximately 590 of the donors, sequences lacking an unambiguous match to a single V gene segment were excluded. In an earlier analysis of approximately 590 of the donors, a V segment was called functional when productive rearrangements were above 56.7%, and segregating when the standard deviation between donors exceeded 5%. A statistical classification framework was built to diagnose cytomegalovirus status from the catalog of TCR beta chain sequences. A later analysis assigned V and J genes by comparing TCR nucleotide sequences with IMGT/GENE-DB human TR gene sequences. In a later analysis, CDR3 sequences and most-parsimonious VDJ recombination scenarios were assigned using the TCRdist pipeline. In a later analysis, each TCR beta chain was defined by its CDR3 amino acid sequence together with its V-gene family, and reads without a unique V-gene family were excluded. As a way to deal with suspected cross-contamination and a sequencing artifact, a later analysis dropped nearly 600 nucleotide sequences that were highly shared and had low generation probability. In a later analysis, a clonal expansion index for each public chain was calculated from normalized within-repertoire ranks of inferred template counts. In a later analysis, generation probabilities were computed using a VDJ recombination model fitted to out-of-frame rearrangements, and the results were checked against IGoR. In a later analysis, TCR-TCR, TCR-HLA and TCR-CMV co-occurrence was scored with hypergeometric tests, and a repertoire-size bias correction was applied to TCR pairs. To estimate false discovery rates, a later analysis permuted the HLA or CMV assignments 20 times. In a later analysis, co-occurring TCRs were grouped with DBSCAN, and TCRdist sequence similarity was added when clustering was performed within HLA-allele-positive subsets. Repertoires with fewer than 30,000 or more than 120,000 public chains were left out of co-occurrence clustering, as were a few repertoires with anomalous nucleotide sharing. Imported from immuneACCESS, the table was reduced by TCRdb to in-frame sequences with V and J called. These copies leave out some clones; in studies compared against another copy, an unresolved V gene accounts for under half, and the cause of the remainder is not known. V, J and clone size were drawn from that table, and D and trimming were deduced from the DNA. Across this sample there are over 150,000 clones, with about 72% seen only once. The ten largest clonotypes hold over 1.1% of the sample.

The chain couples TRBV7-8 to TRBJ1-2; perhaps TRBD1 is the D gene, with 5 bases matching. The receptor was isolated from a man between 60 and 70 years old in good health and CMV-seronegative. The sample was PBMCs. The DNA sequence reads TGTGCCAGCAGCTTAGGACAGCTGGTCTATGGCTACACCTTC. This is translated as CASSLGQLVYGYTF.